Presented here are 3 T cell receptor beta chains from one specimen sequenced in a study of CD4 and CD8 cells across lung adenocarcinoma regions. TCRdb independently ran MiXCR on the PCR reads; one entry per CDR3 protein. Seen here are 20,000 to 25,000 distinct CDR3 sequences, about 54% observed once, and the top ten hold 27%. What was sequenced was CD8+ T cells from the center of a lung tumor. The receptors shown here come from a female donor with lung adenocarcinoma. The CD4 and CD8 labels of this study may be unreliable.

This clonotype has just a few counts. This may come from a read error, since a much larger clone is one base off. The rearrangement uses TRBV7-2 and TRBJ2-5; 8 nucleotides agree with TRBD1. There are 15 residues in the CDR3. Germline V gives CDR1 SGHTA, CDR2 FQGNSA. V lost 6 bases, J lost 11 bases, and 17 bases stayed unmatched. In DNA form, the CDR3 reads TGTGCCAGCAGGCAGACAGGGGTCCTCTACAATGAGCAGTACTTC. Protein product: CASRQTGVLYNEQYF.

V is TRBV27 and J is TRBJ2-1; no clear D gene. With 6 bases removed from V and 7 bases from J, the gap between germline ends came to 16 bases. The CDR3 contains 14 residues. The germline gives CDR1 MNHEY, CDR2 SMNVEV (reference sequence). CDR3 amino acids: CASSPWRWANEQFF. Here the CDR3 DNA reads TGTGCCAGCAGCCCGTGGCGATGGGCGAATGAGCAGTTCTTC.

This chain links TRBV6-1 with TRBJ2-4; 8 nucleotides align to TRBD2. V was clipped by 9 bases and J by 12 bases; unmatched bases: 19. The germline gives CDR1 MNHNS, CDR2 SASEGT. The CDR3 loop spans 15 amino acids. CDR3 DNA: TGTGCCAGGGGCCTCGGGGGGGGGAACAAAGAGACTCAGTACTTC. Its translation: CARGLGGGNKETQYF.